This passage covers 28 T cell receptor beta chains from one sample sequenced in a study of T cell responses to AZD1222 COVID-19 vaccine. Generated by immunoSEQ multiplex PCR, the TCRdb table keeps only in-frame clones and is missing some. The sample contains more than 140,000 clones, about 91% of which appear only once. This material consisted of peripheral blood, taken on day 0 of AZD1222 vaccination. The receptors come from an adult in good health.

The CDR3 reads CATSRGGGTGANSPLHF. The CDR3 DNA reads TGTGCCACCAGCCGAGGGGGAGGGACAGGGGCGAATTCACCCCTCCACTTT. The chain combines TRBV15 with TRBJ1-6; 10 bases line up with TRBD1. V was pared by 5 bases and J by 7 bases, with 11 bases of the junction left unmatched. This CDR3 has 17 amino acids. Germline V gene lookup returns CDR1 LNHNV and CDR2 YYDKDF (reference sequence).

The chain recombines TRBV6-2 or TRBV6-3 with TRBJ2-7, with 12 positions matching TRBD2. Germline assignment: CDR1 MNHEY and CDR2 SVGEGT. J was trimmed by 1 base and V by 5 bases; bases with no gene match: 6. The CDR3 sequence is 16 residues long. The CDR3 DNA follows: TGTGCCAGCAGTGAGGGGACTAGCGGGTTTTCCTACGAGCAGTACTTC. Protein sequence: CASSEGTSGFSYEQYF.

This clone came up once. The CDR3, as DNA: TGTGCCAGCAGCAGAGGACAGGGAACCGGGGAGCTGTTTTTT. Its protein is CASSRGQGTGELFF. This chain uses TRBV3-1 (or the pseudogene TRBV3-2) with TRBJ2-2; 8 bases match TRBD1. Trimming removed 5 bases from V and 5 bases from J; junction bases left unmatched: 4. The CDR3 is made up of 14 amino acids. The germline V gene encodes CDR1 LGHDT and CDR2 YNNKEL (reference sequence).

The V and J genes are TRBV27 and TRBJ2-5; tentatively, D is TRBD1 or TRBD2 (5 bases each). The V and J ends lost 1 base and 9 bases respectively, with 9 bases between them. The CDR3 has 12 amino acids. The germline V gene encodes CDR1 MNHEY and CDR2 SMNVEV (reference sequence). This CDR3 is CASSLYGDAQYF. The CDR3 nucleotides are TGTGCCAGCAGTTTATACGGGGACGCCCAGTACTTC.

The rearrangement joins TRBV4-3 to TRBJ1-2; TRBD1 matches 8 bases. Germline assignment: CDR1 LGHNA and CDR2 YSLEER. V lost 2 bases, J lost 8 bases, and 7 bases stayed unmatched. This CDR3 region has 14 residues. The CDR3 nucleotides are TGCGCCAGCAGCCAACGCACAGGGGGGGCGGGCTACACCTTC. It specifies CASSQRTGGAGYTF.

The rearrangement joins TRBV29-1 to TRBJ2-3; TRBD1 or TRBD2 may be the D gene (5 bases each). The CDR3 is 13 amino acids. Per the germline V gene, CDR1 is SQVTM and CDR2 is ANQGSEA. Between the trimmed V and J ends, which lost 5 bases and 2 bases, there was a span of 11 bases. The CDR3 loop is CSVIRGATDTQYF. CDR3 in DNA: TGCAGCGTTATTAGGGGAGCCACAGATACGCAGTATTTT.

This clone showed up just once. V and J are TRBV2 and TRBJ1-4; 8 positions agree with TRBD1. CDR1 and CDR2 (germline): SNHLY, FYNNEI. The CDR3 has 15 residues. V was pared by 4 bases and J by 4 bases, with 5 bases of the junction left unmatched. The CDR3 nucleotides are TGTGCCAGCAGTGGCGACAGGGGATTTAATGAAAAACTGTTTTTT. This sequence encodes CASSGDRGFNEKLFF.

The chain recombines TRBV6-5 with TRBJ2-1, with 8 bases lining up with TRBD2. CDR3 length: 15 residues. Trimming cost V 7 bases and J 6 bases; bases outside gene matches: 11. The germline V gene encodes CDR1 MNHEY and CDR2 SVGAGI. The CDR3: CASMVSSGRRNEQFF. The CDR3 coding sequence is TGTGCCAGCATGGTTTCAAGCGGGAGACGCAATGAGCAGTTCTTC.

This sequence joins TRBV27 and TRBJ2-6; 10 nucleotides match TRBD1. Looked up from germline, CDR1 is MNHEY and CDR2 is SMNVEV (reference sequence). The CDR3 runs to 17 residues. The trim removed 5 bases at V and 2 bases at J, leaving 6 bases unmatched. The DNA for the CDR3 is TGTGCCAGCAGTCACAGCGGGACAGGGGCTGGGGCCAACGTCCTGACTTTC. Its translation is CASSHSGTGAGANVLTF.

The chain combines TRBV6-5 with TRBJ1-5; D might be TRBD1 (5 bases). Trimming left V 2 bases short and J 4 bases short, with 6 bases between. Germline V CDR1 and CDR2: MNHEY, SVGAGI. This CDR3 spans 13 amino acids. Here the CDR3 reads CASSYEGNQPQHF. In nucleotides, the CDR3 is TGTGCCAGCAGTTACGAGGGGAATCAGCCCCAGCATTTT.

The chain uses TRBV7-7 and TRBJ2-2, with 7 bases matching TRBD1. The CDR3 length is 13 residues. CDR1 is SSHAT and CDR2 is FNYEAQ in the germline V gene (reference sequence). The CDR3 DNA is TGTGCTACCTCGAACCAGGGGGTCGGGGAGCTGTTTTTT. This codes for CATSNQGVGELFF.

The CDR3 DNA is TGTGCCAGCAGTCCTCTCCAGGGGAGGACTGAAGCTTTCTTT. Amino acids: CASSPLQGRTEAFF. The chain is built from TRBV6-5 and TRBJ1-1; TRBD1 might be the D (6 bases). V was trimmed by 5 bases and J by 5 bases, leaving 15 bases between them. The CDR3 extends over 14 amino acids. The V gene's germline CDR1 is MNHEY and CDR2 SVGAGI.

Only one count was recorded for this clone. The chain employs TRBV20-1 and TRBJ1-2, with no clear D. The CDR3 runs 11 residues. With 0 bases removed from V and 8 bases from J, the gap between germline ends came to 7 bases. CDR1 is DFQATT, CDR2 SNEGSKA, per germline (reference sequence). The CDR3 is CSARDSRGYTF. DNA for the CDR3: TGCAGTGCTAGAGACTCGCGCGGCTACACCTTC.

This chain links TRBV12-3 or TRBV12-4 with TRBJ1-2; a weak D match, TRBD1 (6 bases). The CDR3 contains 12 residues. The germline V and J ends were trimmed by 4 bases and 7 bases, with 10 bases remaining between them. The chain's CDR3 is CASSSGGAGYTF. CDR3 nucleotides: TGTGCCAGCAGTTCGGGGGGGGCTGGCTACACCTTC.

This rearrangement joins TRBV7-8 to TRBJ2-1; D possibly corresponds to TRBD1 (5 bases). The CDR3 length is 15 residues. Germline CDR1 reads SGHVS; CDR2 reads FQNEAQ. V gave up 3 bases and J gave up 7 bases, with 16 bases separating them. CDR3 sequence: CASSLGPPKPNEQFF. The DNA of the CDR3 is TGTGCCAGCAGCTTGGGGCCTCCGAAACCTAATGAGCAGTTCTTC.

V and J are TRBV28 and TRBJ1-4; D may be TRBD1 (6 bases). Germline values: CDR1 MDHEN, CDR2 SYDVKM. CDR3 size: 14 residues. Between the trimmed V and J ends, which lost 2 bases and 7 bases, there was a span of 11 bases. CDR3 nucleotides: TGTGCCAGCAGTTTAAGGGGGTATGGTGAAAAACTGTTTTTT. Protein sequence: CASSLRGYGEKLFF.

The chain joins TRBV4-2 to TRBJ2-1, with 8 bases that match TRBD2. Germline loops: CDR1 LGHNA, CDR2 YNFKEQ. J lost 1 base, V lost 4 bases, and 6 bases had no gene match. This CDR3 is built from 16 residues. CDR3 sequence (DNA): TGTGCCAGCAGCCGGTCGGGAGGGCCTTCCTACAATGAGCAGTTCTTC. It specifies CASSRSGGPSYNEQFF.

The V and J genes are TRBV19 and TRBJ1-1; 10 bases match TRBD1. The length of the CDR3 is 16 residues. V was pared by 3 bases and J by 4 bases, with 8 bases of the junction left unmatched. CDR1 and CDR2 (germline): LNHDA, SQIVND (reference sequence). CDR3 sequence (DNA): TGTGCCAGTAGTATGGGGACAGGGGTGAGTCCCACTGAAGCTTTCTTT. Translating gives CASSMGTGVSPTEAFF.

This chain links TRBV28 with TRBJ2-3; TRBD2 matches at 14 bases. V lost 7 bases to trimming and J lost 4 bases; unmatched junction nucleotides: 7. CDR1 and CDR2 (germline): MDHEN, SYDVKM. CDR3 length: 16 amino acids. The CDR3 loop is CASKGTSGRGADTQYF. The CDR3 DNA reads as TGTGCCAGCAAGGGGACTAGCGGGAGAGGTGCAGATACGCAGTATTTT.

This clone was counted once. The chain uses TRBV7-8 and TRBJ2-3; 9 nucleotides align to TRBD2. Per germline, CDR1 SGHVS and CDR2 FQNEAQ. After removal of 5 bases from V and 1 base from J, the junction contained 19 bases not matched to a gene. CDR3 size: 20 residues. The CDR3 region is CASSPPGPISRTSGTDTQYF. The CDR3 bases are TGTGCCAGCAGCCCCCCGGGGCCTATTTCGAGGACTAGCGGCACAGATACGCAGTATTTT.

The chain recombines TRBV5-1 with TRBJ1-2; 7 bases match TRBD1. The J segment lost 4 bases and the V segment lost 6 bases, leaving 9 bases of the junction unmatched. Looked up from germline, CDR1 is SGHRS and CDR2 is YFSETQ. This CDR3 comprises 14 residues. CDR3 residues: CASKQGYRSYGYTF. CDR3 bases: TGCGCCAGCAAACAGGGGTATAGGAGCTATGGCTACACCTTC. Full variable domain (outside the CDR3, taken from reference TRBV5-1 and TRBJ1-2): KAGVTQTPRYLIKTRGQQVTLSCSPISGHRSVSWYQQTPGQGLQFLFEYFSETQRNKGNFPGRFSGRQFSNSRSEMNVSTLELGDSALYLCASKQGYRSYGYTFGSGTRLTVV.

The V gene is TRBV6-2 or TRBV6-3, the J gene TRBJ1-1; no definite D call. V was pared by 6 bases and J by 3 bases, with 14 bases between. Germline values: CDR1 MNHEY, CDR2 SVGEGT. The CDR3 has 14 residues. CDR3 nucleotides: TGTGCCAGCAGCCCTCCTGCAATTTACACTGAAGCTTTCTTT. This encodes CASSPPAIYTEAFF.

The V call is TRBV19, the J call TRBJ1-2; D gene uncertain. The CDR3 is 15 residues long. Germline CDR1 and CDR2: LNHDA and SQIVND (reference sequence). Trimming took 3 bases from V and 1 from J, leaving 12 bases between them. The CDR3 reads CASSIPGRVNYGYTF. The CDR3 DNA reads as TGTGCCAGTAGTATTCCAGGACGGGTTAACTATGGCTACACCTTC.

The chain combines TRBV5-4 with TRBJ2-2; D uncertain. The V and J ends lost 0 bases and 5 bases respectively, with 5 bases between them. The CDR3 covers 13 residues. CDR1 is SGHNT, CDR2 YYREEE, per germline (reference sequence). The DNA of the CDR3 is TGTGCCAGCAGCTTGGTAAAGACCGGGGAGCTGTTTTTT. This codes for CASSLVKTGELFF.

The V call is TRBV5-4, the J call TRBJ2-1; no firm D call. Germline lookup yields CDR1 SGHNT and CDR2 YYREEE (reference sequence). The V end lost 0 bases, the J end lost 7 bases, and 5 bases lay between the germline ends. The CDR3 spans 12 residues. The CDR3 DNA follows: TGTGCCAGCAGCTTGGAAGGGAATGAGCAGTTCTTC. Encoded protein: CASSLEGNEQFF.

This clone was detected once. The rearrangement joins TRBV5-4 to TRBJ2-7; D is tentatively TRBD1 or TRBD2 (5 bases each). CDR3 size: 14 residues. Germline V gives CDR1 SGHNT, CDR2 YYREEE (reference sequence). The V gene lost 2 bases and the J gene lost 6 bases, with 15 bases spanning the gap. The CDR3 nucleotides read TGTGCCAGCAGCTTTCGTGGGGGAGTCCGCGAGCAGTACTTC. Translated: CASSFRGGVREQYF.

The rearrangement links TRBV30 to TRBJ2-3, with D hard to call. The CDR3 is made up of 12 amino acids. CDR1 is GTSNPN, CDR2 SVGIG, per germline (reference sequence). V shed 3 bases and J shed 6 bases, with 10 bases lying between them. The CDR3 nucleotides read TGTGCCTGGAGCCCCTTGAGGGATACGCAGTATTTT. It codes for CAWSPLRDTQYF.

The chain combines TRBV11-2 with TRBJ2-1; 9 bases are shared with TRBD1. J gave up 5 bases and V 11 bases, and 19 bases lay outside the gene matches. The CDR3 loop spans 17 amino acids. Germline CDR1 reads SGHAT; CDR2 reads FQNNGV. The CDR3 spells CAESRRARTGDNNEQFF. CDR3 DNA: TGTGCCGAGTCCCGGAGAGCCCGGACAGGGGATAACAATGAGCAGTTCTTC.